The 5 T cell receptor beta chains given below trace back to one sample, sequenced in a study of OX40 agonist ivuxolimab in advanced cancers. The library was produced with the immunoSEQ multiplex PCR assay. The clones in this table, taken by TCRdb from immuneACCESS, are in-frame only. Not every clone is retained; where verified, under half of the shortfall comes from an unresolved V gene, and the cause of the rest is unknown. The sample has some 71,000 clones on record, around 82% of them singletons. The top ten constitute approximately 7.2% of the sample. This sample comprised CD4+ or CD8+ T cells sorted from blood, obtained in a trial of the OX40 agonist ivuxolimab. The receptors were gathered from an adult with an advanced solid tumor such as melanoma, head and neck, liver or kidney cancer.

The chain links TRBV19 to TRBJ2-2; 9 bases are a match to TRBD1. Trimming removed 7 bases from V and 5 bases from J; junction bases left unmatched: 11. The CDR3 runs 16 residues. Germline V gives CDR1 LNHDA, CDR2 SQIVND (reference sequence). In DNA, the CDR3 is TGTGCCAGTACGGGAACCGGGACAGGGAGGACCGGGGAGCTGTTTTTT. Its translation: CASTGTGTGRTGELFF. The variable domain in full, with the rest retrieved from reference TRBV19 and TRBJ2-2, is DGGITQSPKYLFRKEGQNVTLSCEQNLNHDAMYWYRQDPGQGLRLIYYSQIVNDFQKGDIAEGYSVSREKKESFPLTVTSAQKNPTAFYLCASTGTGTGRTGELFFGEGSRLTVL.

The rearrangement links TRBV18 to TRBJ1-3, with D possibly TRBD1 on 6 matching bases. V lost 1 base and J lost 1, with 11 bases in between. The CDR3 sequence is 16 residues long. CDR1 is KGHSH and CDR2 is LQKENI in the germline V gene. CDR3 sequence: CASSPQGGRSGNTIYF. The CDR3 coding sequence is TGTGCCAGCTCACCACAGGGGGGCCGATCTGGAAACACCATATATTTT.

The chain employs TRBV29-1 and TRBJ1-1, with TRBD1 matching over 7 bases. The CDR3 is 13 residues long. In germline, CDR1 is SQVTM, CDR2 ANQGSEA. With V trimmed by 5 bases and J by 0 bases, 3 bases remained unmatched. DNA for the CDR3: TGCAGCGTTCACAGGGGCATGAACACTGAAGCTTTCTTT. It translates to CSVHRGMNTEAFF.

The chain recombines TRBV7-2 with TRBJ2-3, with 8 bases aligning to TRBD1. The CDR3 is 17 amino acids. Per germline, CDR1 SGHTA and CDR2 FQGNSA. Losses at the gene ends were 5 bases for V and 3 bases for J; bases not matched to a gene: 13. The CDR3: CASSPSQGQALTDTQYF. As DNA, the CDR3 is TGTGCCAGCAGCCCCTCCCAGGGACAGGCTCTTACAGATACGCAGTATTTT.

The V gene is TRBV5-1, the J gene TRBJ1-4, with D maybe TRBD1 (6 bases). Deletions cut 3 bases from V and 5 bases from J, with 11 bases between. Germline CDR1 is SGHRS and CDR2 is YFSETQ. The length of the CDR3 is 14 residues. CDR3 region: CASSWRGANEKLFF. Written as DNA, the CDR3 is TGCGCCAGCAGCTGGCGGGGGGCGAATGAAAAACTGTTTTTT. Full variable domain (remainder filled in from reference TRBV5-1 and TRBJ1-4): KAGVTQTPRYLIKTRGQQVTLSCSPISGHRSVSWYQQTPGQGLQFLFEYFSETQRNKGNFPGRFSGRQFSNSRSEMNVSTLELGDSALYLCASSWRGANEKLFFGSGTQLSVL.